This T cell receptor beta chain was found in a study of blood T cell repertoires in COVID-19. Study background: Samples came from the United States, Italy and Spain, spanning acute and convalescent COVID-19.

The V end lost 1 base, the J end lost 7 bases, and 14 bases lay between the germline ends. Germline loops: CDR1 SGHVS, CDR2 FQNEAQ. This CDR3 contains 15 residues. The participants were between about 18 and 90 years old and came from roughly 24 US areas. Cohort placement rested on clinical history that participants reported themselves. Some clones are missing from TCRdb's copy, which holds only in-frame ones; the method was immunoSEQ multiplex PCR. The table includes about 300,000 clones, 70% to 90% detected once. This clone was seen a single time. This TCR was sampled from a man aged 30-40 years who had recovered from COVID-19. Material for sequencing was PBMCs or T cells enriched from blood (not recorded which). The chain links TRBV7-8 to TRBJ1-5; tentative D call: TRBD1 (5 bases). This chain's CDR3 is CASSLEGIYEQPQHF. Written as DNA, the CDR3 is TGTGCCAGCAGCTTAGAGGGGATATACGAACAGCCCCAGCATTTT.